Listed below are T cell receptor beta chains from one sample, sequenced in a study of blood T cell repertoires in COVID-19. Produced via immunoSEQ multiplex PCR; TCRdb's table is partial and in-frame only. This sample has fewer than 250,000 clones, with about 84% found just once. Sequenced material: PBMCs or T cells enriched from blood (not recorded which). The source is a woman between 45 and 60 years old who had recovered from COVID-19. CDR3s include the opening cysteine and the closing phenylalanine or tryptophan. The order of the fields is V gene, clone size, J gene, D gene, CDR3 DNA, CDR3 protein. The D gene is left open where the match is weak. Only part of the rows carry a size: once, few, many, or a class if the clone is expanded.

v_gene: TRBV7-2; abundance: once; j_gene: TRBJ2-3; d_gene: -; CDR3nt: TGTGCCAGCAGCTTAGGCTGGCCACCGACGCAGTATTTT; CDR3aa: CASSLGWPPTQYF
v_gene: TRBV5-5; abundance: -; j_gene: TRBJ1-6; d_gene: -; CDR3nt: TGTGCCAGCAGCTCCGCTGTAGGGGGCTATAATTCACCCCTCCACTTT; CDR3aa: CASSSAVGGYNSPLHF
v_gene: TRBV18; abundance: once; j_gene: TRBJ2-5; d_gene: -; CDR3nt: TGTGCCAGCTCACCCATGCCAGGCGACCAAGAGACCCAGTACTTC; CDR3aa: CASSPMPGDQETQYF
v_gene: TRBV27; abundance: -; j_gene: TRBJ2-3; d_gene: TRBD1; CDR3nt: TGTGCCACCCGGGACAGATACACAGATACGCAGTATTTT; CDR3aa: CATRDRYTDTQYF
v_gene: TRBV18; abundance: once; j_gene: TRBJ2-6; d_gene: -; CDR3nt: TGTGCCAGCTCGTCAGTAACTGGGGCCAACGTCCTGACTTTC; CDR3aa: CASSSVTGANVLTF
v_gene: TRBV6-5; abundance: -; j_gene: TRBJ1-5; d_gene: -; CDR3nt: TGTGCCAGCAGGCCACAGGGTGGTCAGCCCCAGCATTTT; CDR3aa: CASRPQGGQPQHF
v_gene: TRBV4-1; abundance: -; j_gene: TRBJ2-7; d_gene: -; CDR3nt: TGCGCCAGCAGCCAAGGGGGCGCCTACGAGCAGTACTTC; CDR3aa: CASSQGGAYEQYF
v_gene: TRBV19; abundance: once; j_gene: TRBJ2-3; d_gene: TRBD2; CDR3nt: TGTGCCAGTTCTAGCGGGGGGTTTAATACGCAGTATTTT; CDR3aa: CASSSGGFNTQYF
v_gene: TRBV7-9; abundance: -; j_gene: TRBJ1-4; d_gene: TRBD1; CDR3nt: TGTGCCAGCAGTAAGGCGGGACAGGGTGATGAAAAACTGTTTTTT; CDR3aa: CASSKAGQGDEKLFF
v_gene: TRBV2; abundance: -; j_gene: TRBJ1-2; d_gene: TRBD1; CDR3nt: TGTGCCAGCAGGCGGACAGGTCAGACCACGGACTTC; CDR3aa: CASRRTGQTTDF
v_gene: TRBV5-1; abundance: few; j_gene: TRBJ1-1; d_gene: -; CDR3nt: TGCGCCAGCAGCTCTATGAGCATGAACACTGAAGCTTTCTTT; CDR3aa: CASSSMSMNTEAFF
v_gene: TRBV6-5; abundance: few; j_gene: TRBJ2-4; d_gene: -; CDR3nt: TGTGCCAGCAGTCAGGACAGATGGGGGTACATTCAGTACTTC; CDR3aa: CASSQDRWGYIQYF
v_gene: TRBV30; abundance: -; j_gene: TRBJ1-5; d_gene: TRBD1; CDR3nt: TGTGCCTGGAGTCGACAGGGGGCGGGATATAGCAATCAGCCCCAGCATTTT; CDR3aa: CAWSRQGAGYSNQPQHF
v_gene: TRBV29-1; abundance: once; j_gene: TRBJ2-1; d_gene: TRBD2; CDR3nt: TGCAGCGTTCTCCCCGGCAAGCGGGATAGAGATGAGCAGTTCTTC; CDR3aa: CSVLPGKRDRDEQFF
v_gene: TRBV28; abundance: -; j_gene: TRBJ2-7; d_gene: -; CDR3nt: TGTGCCAGCAGTTCGTCGTGGGGCCCCTACGAGCAGTACTTC; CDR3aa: CASSSSWGPYEQYF
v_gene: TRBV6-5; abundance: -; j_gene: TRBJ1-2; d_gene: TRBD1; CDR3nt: TGTGCCAGCAGTTACTCGGGCAGGGGGGGCTACACCTTC; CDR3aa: CASSYSGRGGYTF
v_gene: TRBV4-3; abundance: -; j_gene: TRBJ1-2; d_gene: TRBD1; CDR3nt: TGCGCCAGCAGCCAACCGGGACAGGCCTATGGCTACACCTTC; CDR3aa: CASSQPGQAYGYTF
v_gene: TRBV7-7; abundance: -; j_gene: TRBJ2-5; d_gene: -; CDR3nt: TGTGCTAGCAGCGGAACTAGAGAAGAGACCCAGTACTTC; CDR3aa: CASSGTREETQYF
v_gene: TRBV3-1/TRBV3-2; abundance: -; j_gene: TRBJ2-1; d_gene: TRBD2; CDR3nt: TGTGCCAGCAGCCAAGTGGGGGGGACTAGCTCCTACAATGAGCAGTTCTTC; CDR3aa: CASSQVGGTSSYNEQFF
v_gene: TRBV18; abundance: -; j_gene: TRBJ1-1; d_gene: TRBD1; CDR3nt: TGTGCCAGCTCACCTGGGACAGGGACAACGAACACTGAAGCTTTCTTT; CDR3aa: CASSPGTGTTNTEAFF
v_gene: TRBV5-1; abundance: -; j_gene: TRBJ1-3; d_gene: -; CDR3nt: TGCGCCAGCAGCTACGACACCTCAAACTCTGGAAACACCATATATTTT; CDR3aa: CASSYDTSNSGNTIYF
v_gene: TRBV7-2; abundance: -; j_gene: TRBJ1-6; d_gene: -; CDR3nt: TGTGCCAGCAGCTCCAGGGTGAGCTCCTATAATTCACCCCTCCACTTT; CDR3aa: CASSSRVSSYNSPLHF
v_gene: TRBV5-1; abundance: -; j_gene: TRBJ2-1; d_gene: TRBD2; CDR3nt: TGCGCCAGCAGCTTGAGTAGCGGGGCGTACAATGAGCAGTTCTTC; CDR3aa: CASSLSSGAYNEQFF
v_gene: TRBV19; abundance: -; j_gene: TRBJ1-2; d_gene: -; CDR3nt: TGTGCCAGTAGGACTTTACTCTCCGAGGGCTACACCTTC; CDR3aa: CASRTLLSEGYTF
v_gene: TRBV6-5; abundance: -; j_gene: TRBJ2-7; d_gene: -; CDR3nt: TGTGCCAGCAGAGCGCTGGGGGGCGAGCAGTACTTC; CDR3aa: CASRALGGEQYF
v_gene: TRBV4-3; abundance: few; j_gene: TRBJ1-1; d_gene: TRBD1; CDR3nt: TGCGCCAGCAGCCCCGGCGCTGGAGACAGGGACACTGAAGCTTTCTTT; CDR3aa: CASSPGAGDRDTEAFF
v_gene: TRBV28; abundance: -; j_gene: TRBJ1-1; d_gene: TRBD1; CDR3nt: TGTGCCAGCAGGATCGGGACAGGTGAAGCTTTCTTT; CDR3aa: CASRIGTGEAFF
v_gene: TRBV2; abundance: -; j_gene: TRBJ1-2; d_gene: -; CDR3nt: TGTGCCAGCAGTGAAATGGGACTTAAGGGATCCACCGGATATGGCTACACCTTC; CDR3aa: CASSEMGLKGSTGYGYTF
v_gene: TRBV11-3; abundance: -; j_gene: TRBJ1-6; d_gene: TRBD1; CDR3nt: TGTGCCAGCAGCCCAGGACAGGAGAGTTCACCCCTCCACTTT; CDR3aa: CASSPGQESSPLHF
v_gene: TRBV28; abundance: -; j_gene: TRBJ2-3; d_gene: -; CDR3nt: TGTGCCAGTTTGGGGGGGGGCGTCGGCACAGATACGCAGTATTTT; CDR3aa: CASLGGGVGTDTQYF
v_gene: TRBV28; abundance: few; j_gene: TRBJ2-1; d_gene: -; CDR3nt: TGTGCCAGCATCCATCCCCGGGCCTACAATGAGCAGTTCTTC; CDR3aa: CASIHPRAYNEQFF
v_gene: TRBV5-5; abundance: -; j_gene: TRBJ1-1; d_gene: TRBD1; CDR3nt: TGTGCCAGCAGCTCCCAGGACAGGCCGAACACTGAAGCTTTCTTT; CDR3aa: CASSSQDRPNTEAFF
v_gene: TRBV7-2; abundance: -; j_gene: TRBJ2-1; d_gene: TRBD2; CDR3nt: TGTGCCAGCAGCACCTTCCTACTAGCGGGAGATGGTAATGAGCAGTTCTTC; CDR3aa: CASSTFLLAGDGNEQFF
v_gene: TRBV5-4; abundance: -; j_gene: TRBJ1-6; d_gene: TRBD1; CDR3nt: TGTGCCAGCAGCGGGGGACAGGGGGATTCACCCCTCCACTTT; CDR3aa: CASSGGQGDSPLHF